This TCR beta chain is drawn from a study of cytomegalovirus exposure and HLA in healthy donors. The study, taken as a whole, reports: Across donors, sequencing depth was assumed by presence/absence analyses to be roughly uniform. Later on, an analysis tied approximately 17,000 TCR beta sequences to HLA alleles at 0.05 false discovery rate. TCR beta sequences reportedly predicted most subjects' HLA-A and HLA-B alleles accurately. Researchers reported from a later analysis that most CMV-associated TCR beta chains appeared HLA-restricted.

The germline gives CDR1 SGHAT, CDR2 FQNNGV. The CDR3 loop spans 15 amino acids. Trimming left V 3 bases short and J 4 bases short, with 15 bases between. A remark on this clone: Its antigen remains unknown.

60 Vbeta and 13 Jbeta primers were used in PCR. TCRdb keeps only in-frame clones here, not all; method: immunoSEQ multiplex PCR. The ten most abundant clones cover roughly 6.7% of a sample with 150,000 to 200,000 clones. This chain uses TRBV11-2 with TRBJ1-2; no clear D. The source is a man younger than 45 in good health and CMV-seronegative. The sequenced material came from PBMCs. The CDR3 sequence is CASSFSGSNLYGYTF. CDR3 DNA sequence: TGTGCCAGCAGCTTTAGCGGCAGTAACCTCTATGGCTACACCTTC.